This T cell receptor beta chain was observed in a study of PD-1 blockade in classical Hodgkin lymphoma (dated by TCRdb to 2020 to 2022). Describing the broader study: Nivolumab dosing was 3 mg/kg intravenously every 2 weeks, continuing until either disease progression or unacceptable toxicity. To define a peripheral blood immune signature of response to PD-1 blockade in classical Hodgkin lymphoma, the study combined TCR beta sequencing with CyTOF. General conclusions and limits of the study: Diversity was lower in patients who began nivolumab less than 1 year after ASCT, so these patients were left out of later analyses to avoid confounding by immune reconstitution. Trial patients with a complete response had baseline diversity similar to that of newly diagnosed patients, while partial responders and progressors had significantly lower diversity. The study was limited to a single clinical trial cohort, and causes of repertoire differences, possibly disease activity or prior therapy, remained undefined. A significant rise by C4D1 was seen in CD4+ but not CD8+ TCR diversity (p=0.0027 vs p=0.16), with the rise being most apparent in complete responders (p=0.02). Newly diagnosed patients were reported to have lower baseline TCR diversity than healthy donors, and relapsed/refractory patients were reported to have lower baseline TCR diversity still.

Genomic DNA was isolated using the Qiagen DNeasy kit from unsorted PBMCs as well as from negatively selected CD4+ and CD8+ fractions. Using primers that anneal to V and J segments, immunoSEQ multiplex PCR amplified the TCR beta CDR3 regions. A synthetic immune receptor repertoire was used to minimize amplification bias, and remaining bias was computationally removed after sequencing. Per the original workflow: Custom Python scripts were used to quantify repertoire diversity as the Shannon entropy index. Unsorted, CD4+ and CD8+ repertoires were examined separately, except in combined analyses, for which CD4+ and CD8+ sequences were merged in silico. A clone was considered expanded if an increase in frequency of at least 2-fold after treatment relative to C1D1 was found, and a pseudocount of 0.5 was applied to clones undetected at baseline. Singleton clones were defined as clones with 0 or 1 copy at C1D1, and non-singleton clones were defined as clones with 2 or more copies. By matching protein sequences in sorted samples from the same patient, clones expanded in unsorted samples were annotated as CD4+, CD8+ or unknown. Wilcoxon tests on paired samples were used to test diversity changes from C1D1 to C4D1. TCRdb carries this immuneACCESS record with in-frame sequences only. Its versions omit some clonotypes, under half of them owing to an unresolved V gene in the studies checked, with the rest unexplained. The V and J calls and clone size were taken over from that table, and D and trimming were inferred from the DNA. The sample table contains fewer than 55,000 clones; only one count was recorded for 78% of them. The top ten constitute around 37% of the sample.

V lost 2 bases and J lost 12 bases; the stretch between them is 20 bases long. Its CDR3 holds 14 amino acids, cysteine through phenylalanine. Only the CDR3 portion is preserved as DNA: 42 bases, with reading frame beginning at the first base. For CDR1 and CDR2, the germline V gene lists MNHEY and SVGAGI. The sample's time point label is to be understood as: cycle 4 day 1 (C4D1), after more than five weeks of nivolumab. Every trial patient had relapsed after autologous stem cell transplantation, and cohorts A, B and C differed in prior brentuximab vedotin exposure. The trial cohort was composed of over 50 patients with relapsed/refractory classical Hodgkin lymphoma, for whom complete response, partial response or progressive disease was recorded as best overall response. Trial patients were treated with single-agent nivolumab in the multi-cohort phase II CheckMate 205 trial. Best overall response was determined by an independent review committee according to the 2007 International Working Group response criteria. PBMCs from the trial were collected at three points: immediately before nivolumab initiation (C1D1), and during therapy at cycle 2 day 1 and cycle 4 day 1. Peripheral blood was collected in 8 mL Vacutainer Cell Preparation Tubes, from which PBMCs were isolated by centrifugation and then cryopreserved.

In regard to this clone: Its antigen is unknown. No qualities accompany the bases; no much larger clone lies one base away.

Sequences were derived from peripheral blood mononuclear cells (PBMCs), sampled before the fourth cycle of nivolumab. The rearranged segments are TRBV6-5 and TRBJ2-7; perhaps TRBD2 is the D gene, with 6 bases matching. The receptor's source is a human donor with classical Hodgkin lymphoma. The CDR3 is CASSYGTRAGRRYF. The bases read TGTGCCAGCAGTTACGGTACTCGGGCGGGACGGCGGTACTTC.